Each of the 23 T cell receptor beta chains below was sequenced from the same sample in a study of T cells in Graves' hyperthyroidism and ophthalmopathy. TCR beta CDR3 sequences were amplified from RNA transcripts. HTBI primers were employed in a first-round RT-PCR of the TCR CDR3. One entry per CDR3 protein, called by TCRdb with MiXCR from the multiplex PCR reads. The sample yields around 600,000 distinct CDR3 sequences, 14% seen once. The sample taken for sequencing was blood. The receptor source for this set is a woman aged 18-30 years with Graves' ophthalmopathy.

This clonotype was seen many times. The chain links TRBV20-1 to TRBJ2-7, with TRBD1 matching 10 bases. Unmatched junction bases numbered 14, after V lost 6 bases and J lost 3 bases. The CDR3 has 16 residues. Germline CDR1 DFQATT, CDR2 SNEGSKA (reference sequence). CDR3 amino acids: CSAVSPGTGDIYEQYF. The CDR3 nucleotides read TGCAGTGCAGTGTCCCCCGGGACAGGGGATATCTACGAGCAGTACTTC.

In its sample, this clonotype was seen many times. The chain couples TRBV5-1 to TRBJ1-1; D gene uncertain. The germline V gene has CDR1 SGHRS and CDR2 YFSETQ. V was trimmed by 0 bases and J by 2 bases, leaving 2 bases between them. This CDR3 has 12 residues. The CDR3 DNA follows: TGCGCCAGCAGCTTGGACAACACTGAAGCTTTCTTT. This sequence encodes CASSLDNTEAFF.

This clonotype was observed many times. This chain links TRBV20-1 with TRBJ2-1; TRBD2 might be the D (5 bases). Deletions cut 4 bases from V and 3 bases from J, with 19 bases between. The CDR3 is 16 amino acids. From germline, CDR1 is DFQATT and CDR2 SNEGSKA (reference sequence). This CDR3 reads CSAIGKIGAVYNEQFF. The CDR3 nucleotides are TGCAGTGCTATAGGTAAGATCGGAGCGGTCTACAATGAGCAGTTCTTC.

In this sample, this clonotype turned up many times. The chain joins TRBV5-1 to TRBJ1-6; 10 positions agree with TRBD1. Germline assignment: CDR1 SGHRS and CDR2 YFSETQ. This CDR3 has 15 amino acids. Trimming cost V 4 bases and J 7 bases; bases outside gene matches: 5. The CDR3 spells CASSGGGQGNSPLHF. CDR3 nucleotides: TGCGCCAGCAGCGGCGGGGGACAGGGGAATTCACCCCTCCACTTT. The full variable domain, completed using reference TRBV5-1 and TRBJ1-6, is KAGVTQTPRYLIKTRGQQVTLSCSPISGHRSVSWYQQTPGQGLQFLFEYFSETQRNKGNFPGRFSGRQFSNSRSEMNVSTLELGDSALYLCASSGGGQGNSPLHFGNGTRLTVT.

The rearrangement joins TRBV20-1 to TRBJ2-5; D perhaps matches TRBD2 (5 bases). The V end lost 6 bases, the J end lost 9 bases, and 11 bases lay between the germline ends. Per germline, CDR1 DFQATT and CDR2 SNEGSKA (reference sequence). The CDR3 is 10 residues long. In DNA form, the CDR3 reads TGCAGTGCGGTCGCGGAGGCCCAGTACTTC. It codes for CSAVAEAQYF.

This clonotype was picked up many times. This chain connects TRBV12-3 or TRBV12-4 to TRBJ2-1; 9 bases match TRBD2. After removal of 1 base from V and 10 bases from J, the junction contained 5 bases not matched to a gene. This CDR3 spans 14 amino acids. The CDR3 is CASSLGREGREQFF. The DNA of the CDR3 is TGTGCCAGCAGTTTAGGGCGGGAGGGGCGCGAGCAGTTCTTC.

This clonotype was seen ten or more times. The CDR3 protein is CASSFRGVVEAFF. For the CDR3, the DNA is TGTGCCAGCAGCTTTCGGGGAGTAGTTGAAGCTTTCTTT. The rearrangement uses TRBV5-8 and TRBJ1-1; D not resolved. Germline lookup yields CDR1 SGHTS and CDR2 YDEGEE. The CDR3 runs to 13 residues. V gave up 2 bases and J gave up 7 bases, with 12 bases separating them.

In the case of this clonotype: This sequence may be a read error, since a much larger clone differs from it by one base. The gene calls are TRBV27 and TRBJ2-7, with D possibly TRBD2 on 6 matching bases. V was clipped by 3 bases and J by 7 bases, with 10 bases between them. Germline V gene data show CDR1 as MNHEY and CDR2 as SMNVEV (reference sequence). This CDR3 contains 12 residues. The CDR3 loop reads CASSFAGREQYF. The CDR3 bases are TGTGCCAGCAGTTTCGCGGGACGAGAGCAGTACTTC.

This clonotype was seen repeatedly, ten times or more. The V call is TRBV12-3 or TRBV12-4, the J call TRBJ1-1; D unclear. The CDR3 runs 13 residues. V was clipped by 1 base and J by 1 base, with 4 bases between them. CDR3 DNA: TGTGCCAGCAGTTTAGGGAAGAACACTGAAGCTTTCTTT. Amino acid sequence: CASSLGKNTEAFF.

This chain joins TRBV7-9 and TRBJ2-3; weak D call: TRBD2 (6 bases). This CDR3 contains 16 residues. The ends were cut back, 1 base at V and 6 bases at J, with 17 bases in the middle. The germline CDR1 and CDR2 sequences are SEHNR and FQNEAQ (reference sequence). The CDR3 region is CASSLVGGLAGDTQYF. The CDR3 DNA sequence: TGTGCCAGCAGCTTAGTTGGAGGGCTCGCGGGGGATACGCAGTATTTT.

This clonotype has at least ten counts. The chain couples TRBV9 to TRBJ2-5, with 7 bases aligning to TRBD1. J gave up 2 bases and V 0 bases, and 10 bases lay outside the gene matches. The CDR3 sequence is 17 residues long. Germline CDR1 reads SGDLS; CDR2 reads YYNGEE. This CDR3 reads CASSVVRTWTGQETQYF. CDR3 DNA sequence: TGTGCCAGCAGCGTAGTTCGGACCTGGACAGGTCAAGAGACCCAGTACTTC.

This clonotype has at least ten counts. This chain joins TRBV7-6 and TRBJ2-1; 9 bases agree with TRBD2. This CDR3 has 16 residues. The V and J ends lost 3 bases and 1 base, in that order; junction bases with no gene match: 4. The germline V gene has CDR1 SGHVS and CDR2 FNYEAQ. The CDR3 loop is CASSFQAGGSYNEQFF. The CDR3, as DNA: TGTGCCAGCAGCTTTCAGGCGGGAGGGTCCTACAATGAGCAGTTCTTC. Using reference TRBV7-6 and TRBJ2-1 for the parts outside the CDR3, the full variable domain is GAGVSQSPRYKVTKRGQDVALRCDPISGHVSLYWYRQALGQGPEFLTYFNYEAQQDKSGLPNDRFSAERPEGSISTLTIQRTEQRDSAMYRCASSFQAGGSYNEQFFGPGTRLTVL.

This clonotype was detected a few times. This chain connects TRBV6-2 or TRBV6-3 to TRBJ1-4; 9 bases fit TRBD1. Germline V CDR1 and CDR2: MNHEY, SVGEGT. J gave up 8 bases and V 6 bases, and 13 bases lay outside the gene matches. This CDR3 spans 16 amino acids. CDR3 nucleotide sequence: TGTGCCAGCAGAATAGACGGGACAGGGAGTCTCGAAAAACTGTTTTTT. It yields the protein CASRIDGTGSLEKLFF.

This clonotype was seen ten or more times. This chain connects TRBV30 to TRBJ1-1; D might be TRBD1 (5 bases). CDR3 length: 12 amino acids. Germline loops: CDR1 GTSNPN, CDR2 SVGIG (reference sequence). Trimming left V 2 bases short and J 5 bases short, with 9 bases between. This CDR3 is CAWSRRETEAFF. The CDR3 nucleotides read TGTGCCTGGAGTCGCAGGGAGACTGAAGCTTTCTTT.

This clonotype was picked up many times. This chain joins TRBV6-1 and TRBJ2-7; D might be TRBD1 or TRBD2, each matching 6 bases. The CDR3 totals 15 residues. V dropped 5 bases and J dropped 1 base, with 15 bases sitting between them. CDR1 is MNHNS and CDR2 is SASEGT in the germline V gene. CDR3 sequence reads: CASSHGGQWSYEQYF. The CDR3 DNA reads TGTGCCAGCAGTCACGGGGGCCAGTGGTCCTACGAGCAGTACTTC.

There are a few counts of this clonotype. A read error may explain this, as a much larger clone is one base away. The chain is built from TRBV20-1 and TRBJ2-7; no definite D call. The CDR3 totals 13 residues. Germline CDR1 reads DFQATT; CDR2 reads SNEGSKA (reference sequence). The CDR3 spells CSLIDPGGYEQYF. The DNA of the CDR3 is TGCAGCTTAATCGACCCTGGCGGCTACGAGCAGTACTTC.

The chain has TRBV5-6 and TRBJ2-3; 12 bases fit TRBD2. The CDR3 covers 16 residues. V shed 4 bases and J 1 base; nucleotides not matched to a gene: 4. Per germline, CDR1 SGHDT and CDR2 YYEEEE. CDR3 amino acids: CASSRTSGTGTDTQYF. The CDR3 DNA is TGTGCCAGCAGCCGGACTAGCGGGACAGGCACAGATACGCAGTATTTT. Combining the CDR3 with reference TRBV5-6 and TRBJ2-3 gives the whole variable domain DAGVTQSPTHLIKTRGQQVTLRCSPKSGHDTVSWYQQALGQGPQFIFQYYEEEERQRGNFPDRFSGHQFPNYSSELNVNALLLGDSALYLCASSRTSGTGTDTQYFGPGTRLTVL.

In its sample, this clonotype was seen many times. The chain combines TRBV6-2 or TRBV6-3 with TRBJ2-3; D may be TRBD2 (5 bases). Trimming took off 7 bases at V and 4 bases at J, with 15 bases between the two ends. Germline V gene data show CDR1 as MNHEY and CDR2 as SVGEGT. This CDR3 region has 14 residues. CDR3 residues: CASTEPRGSDTQYF. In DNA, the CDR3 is TGTGCCAGCACCGAACCCCGGGGATCAGATACGCAGTATTTT.

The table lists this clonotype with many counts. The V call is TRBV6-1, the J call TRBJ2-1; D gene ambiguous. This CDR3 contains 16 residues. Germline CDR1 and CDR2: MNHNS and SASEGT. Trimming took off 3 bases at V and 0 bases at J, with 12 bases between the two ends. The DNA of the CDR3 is TGTGCCAGCAGTGAGGCCCTTCGGAGCTCCTACAATGAGCAGTTCTTC. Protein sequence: CASSEALRSSYNEQFF.

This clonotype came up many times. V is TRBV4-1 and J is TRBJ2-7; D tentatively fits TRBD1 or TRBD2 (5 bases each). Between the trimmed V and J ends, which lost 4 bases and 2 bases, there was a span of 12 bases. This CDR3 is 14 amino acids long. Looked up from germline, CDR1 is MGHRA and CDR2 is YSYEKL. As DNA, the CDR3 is TGCGCCAGCAGCCCCGCCGGGGACCCCTACGAGCAGTACTTC. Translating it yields CASSPAGDPYEQYF.

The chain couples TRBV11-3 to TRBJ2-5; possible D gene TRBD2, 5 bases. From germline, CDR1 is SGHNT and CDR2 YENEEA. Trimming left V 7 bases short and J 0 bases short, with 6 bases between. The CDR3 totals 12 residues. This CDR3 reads CASTGNQETQYF. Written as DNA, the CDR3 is TGTGCCAGCACGGGGAACCAAGAGACCCAGTACTTC.

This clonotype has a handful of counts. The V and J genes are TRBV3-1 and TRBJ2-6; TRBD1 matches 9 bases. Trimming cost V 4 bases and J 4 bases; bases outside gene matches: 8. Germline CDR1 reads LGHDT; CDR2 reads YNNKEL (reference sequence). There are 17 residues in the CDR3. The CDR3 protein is CASSRDRDLLGANVLTF. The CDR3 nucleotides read TGTGCCAGCAGCCGGGACAGGGACTTGTTGGGGGCCAACGTCCTGACTTTC.

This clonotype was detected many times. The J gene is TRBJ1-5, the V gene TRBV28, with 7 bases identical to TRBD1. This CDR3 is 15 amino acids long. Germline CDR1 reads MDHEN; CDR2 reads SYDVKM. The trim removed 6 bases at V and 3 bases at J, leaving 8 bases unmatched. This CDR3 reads CASRSYRGYNQPQHF. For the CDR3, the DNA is TGTGCCAGCAGGTCATACAGGGGATACAATCAGCCCCAGCATTTT.